This passage covers 23 T cell receptor beta chains from one sample sequenced in a study of lymphopenia after photon versus proton radiotherapy. Clones were read by immunoSEQ multiplex PCR, and TCRdb kept only the in-frame ones, dropping some. The repertoire includes some 33,000 clones, roughly 90% of them detected once, and 6.8% sits in the top ten. Material: peripheral blood, obtained from a patient treated with photon-based radiotherapy. These receptors were obtained from a woman between 50 and 59 years old with pancreatic cancer.

The count of this clone is one. The rearrangement uses TRBV11-2 and TRBJ2-7; 7 bases align to TRBD1. Germline V gene data show CDR1 as SGHAT and CDR2 as FQNNGV. The CDR3 extends over 14 amino acids. The V segment lost 3 bases and the J segment 2 bases; nucleotides outside the gene matches: 4. CDR3 coding DNA: TGTGCCAGCAGCTTTAAGGGGGCTACCTACGAGCAGTACTTC. Protein: CASSFKGATYEQYF.

The chain is built from TRBV27 and TRBJ1-5; D call uncertain. V gave up 4 bases and J gave up 2 bases, with 9 bases separating them. The CDR3 is 14 amino acids. Germline V gene sequence: CDR1 MNHEY, CDR2 SMNVEV (reference sequence). CDR3 sequence (DNA): TGTGCCAGCAGTTCCCACGAGGGCAATCAGCCCCAGCATTTT. Its translation is CASSSHEGNQPQHF.

The chain couples TRBV4-2 to TRBJ2-4; 14 positions match TRBD2. V trimming: 10 bases; J trimming: 6 bases; junction bases outside the gene matches: 2. This CDR3 is built from 13 residues. Looked up from germline, CDR1 is LGHNA and CDR2 is YNFKEQ. CDR3 sequence reads: CATGTSGRNIQYF. In DNA form, the CDR3 reads TGTGCCACCGGGACTAGCGGGAGAAACATTCAGTACTTC.

The chain recombines TRBV5-6 with TRBJ2-1, with no clear D. CDR1 SGHDT and CDR2 YYEEEE come from the germline V gene. The CDR3 is 13 residues long. Trimming removed 1 base at V and 10 bases at J, with 12 bases between. The CDR3 loop reads CASSLSSPDEQFF. The CDR3 DNA reads TGTGCCAGCAGCTTGAGCTCTCCCGACGAGCAGTTCTTC.

This clone turned up a few times. The J gene is TRBJ2-1, the V gene TRBV4-3; 9 bases map to TRBD1. This CDR3 spans 14 amino acids. J gave up 8 bases and V 5 bases, and 7 bases lay outside the gene matches. Germline V CDR1 and CDR2: LGHNA, YSLEER. The CDR3 loop is CASSAEQGAYEQFF. In DNA, the CDR3 is TGCGCCAGCAGCGCAGAACAGGGGGCGTATGAGCAGTTCTTC.

The chain is built from TRBV23-1 and TRBJ1-5; D remains unclear. TRBV23-1 is marked as an open reading frame, function uncertain. Trimming cost V 3 bases and J 9 bases, with 21 bases left between them. CDR3 size: 16 residues. The CDR3 loop is CASSHGRAKRDRPQHF. The DNA for the CDR3 is TGCGCCAGCAGTCATGGGAGGGCAAAGCGGGATCGGCCCCAGCATTTT.

The chain has TRBV4-1 and TRBJ2-7, with a weak D call TRBD1 (6 bases). Germline V gene sequence: CDR1 MGHRA, CDR2 YSYEKL. CDR3 length equals 17 residues. V gave up 0 bases and J gave up 2 bases, with 17 bases separating them. The CDR3 is CASSQDKAGTRAYEQYF. The CDR3 DNA sequence: TGCGCCAGCAGCCAAGATAAGGCCGGGACAAGGGCCTACGAGCAGTACTTC.

The V call is TRBV9, the J call TRBJ2-1; D possibly corresponds to TRBD2 (7 bases). This CDR3 has 15 amino acids. V lost 3 bases to trimming and J lost 7 bases, with 17 bases between them. Germline-derived CDR1 and CDR2 are SGDLS and YYNGEE. As DNA, the CDR3 is TGTGCCAGCAGCGCTGGGGGGGCGCCGGAAAATGAGCAGTTCTTC. Protein: CASSAGGAPENEQFF.

The chain recombines TRBV7-2 with TRBJ1-3; tentative D call: TRBD1 (5 bases). The CDR3 has 15 residues. V was trimmed by 2 bases and J by 4 bases, leaving 12 bases between them. From germline, CDR1 is SGHTA and CDR2 FQGNSA. The DNA of the CDR3 is TGTGCCAGCAGCTTATCGGGAGGGGCCGGAAACACCATATATTTT. It codes for CASSLSGGAGNTIYF.

This rearrangement joins TRBV5-6 to TRBJ2-7, with 7 bases matching TRBD2. The J segment lost 3 bases and the V segment lost 1 base, leaving 7 bases of the junction unmatched. The CDR3 has 15 residues. The germline CDR1 and CDR2 sequences are SGHDT and YYEEEE. The CDR3 DNA sequence: TGTGCCAGCAGCTTGCCTGGCGGGAGCGGCTACGAGCAGTACTTC. Protein product: CASSLPGGSGYEQYF. Filled out from reference TRBV5-6 and TRBJ2-7, the complete variable domain reads DAGVTQSPTHLIKTRGQQVTLRCSPKSGHDTVSWYQQALGQGPQFIFQYYEEEERQRGNFPDRFSGHQFPNYSSELNVNALLLGDSALYLCASSLPGGSGYEQYFGPGTRLTVT.

The chain carries TRBV2 and TRBJ2-1, with 8 bases identical to TRBD2. The CDR3 spans 12 residues. Germline values: CDR1 SNHLY, CDR2 FYNNEI. The V segment lost 8 bases and the J segment 7 bases; nucleotides outside the gene matches: 4. For the CDR3, the DNA is TGTGCCAGCGGGACTAGGGAGAATGAGCAGTTCTTC. This sequence encodes CASGTRENEQFF. The full variable domain, with the rest looked up from reference TRBV2 and TRBJ2-1, is EPEVTQTPSHQVTQMGQEVILRCVPISNHLYFYWYRQILGQKVEFLVSFYNNEISEKSEIFDDQFSVERPDGSNFTLKIRSTKLEDSAMYFCASGTRENEQFFGPGTRLTVL.

V gene TRBV21-1 combines with J gene TRBJ1-4. TRBV21-1 is tagged as a pseudogene. This CDR3 is built from 15 residues. The CDR3 loop is CASSSNRRTNGKLFF. DNA of the CDR3: TGTGCCAGCAGCAGCAATAGGAGAACTAACGGAAAACTGTTTTTT.

The rearrangement uses TRBV29-1 and TRBJ2-7; 7 bases fit TRBD2. Germline V gene sequence: CDR1 SQVTM, CDR2 ANQGSEA. The CDR3 is 12 residues long. The CDR3: CSGGGSSYEQYF. DNA of the CDR3: TGCAGTGGGGGAGGGAGCTCCTACGAGCAGTACTTC.

The rearrangement joins TRBV5-4 to TRBJ2-5; 8 bases map to TRBD1. The CDR3 has 14 amino acids. With 4 bases clipped from V and 5 bases from J, the junction kept 7 bases outside the gene matches. Germline V CDR1 and CDR2: SGHNT, YYREEE (reference sequence). The chain's CDR3 is CASSPTGVRETQYF. CDR3 nucleotide sequence: TGTGCCAGCAGCCCGACAGGGGTAAGGGAGACCCAGTACTTC.

The sample holds one count of this clone. V usage is TRBV9 and J usage is TRBJ2-7, with D hard to call. The CDR3 spans 14 residues. V lost 0 bases and J lost 3, with 10 bases in between. Germline V gives CDR1 SGDLS, CDR2 YYNGEE. In nucleotides, the CDR3 is TGTGCCAGCAGCGTAGGATGGCAGAGCTACGAGCAGTACTTC. Translated, it gives CASSVGWQSYEQYF.

The J gene is TRBJ2-7, the V gene TRBV14; 10 positions agree with TRBD1. The V and J ends lost 1 base and 9 bases, in that order; junction bases with no gene match: 6. CDR1 and CDR2 (germline): SGHDN, FVKESK. The CDR3 loop spans 14 amino acids. The CDR3 DNA is TGTGCCAGCAGCCAAGGGACAGGGGGGATGGGGCAGTACTTC. Its translation is CASSQGTGGMGQYF.

The chain joins TRBV19 to TRBJ1-5; maybe TRBD1 (6 bases). The germline V gene encodes CDR1 LNHDA and CDR2 SQIVND (reference sequence). The CDR3 spans 14 residues. V dropped 9 bases and J dropped 2 bases, with 14 bases sitting between them. Written as DNA, the CDR3 is TGTGCCAGCGCGTTTCGACAGGGCAATCAGCCCCAGCATTTT. This sequence encodes CASAFRQGNQPQHF.

The chain joins TRBV7-2 to TRBJ1-3; maybe TRBD1 (6 bases). Germline V gene lookup returns CDR1 SGHTA and CDR2 FQGNSA. Trimming removed 0 bases from V and 2 bases from J, with 20 bases in between. This CDR3 is 19 amino acids long. CDR3 bases: TGTGCCAGCAGCTTAGCGTCCATCGAAAGGGGGGTGGCTGGAAACACCATATATTTT. Amino acids: CASSLASIERGVAGNTIYF.

The V gene is TRBV10-1, the J gene TRBJ1-3, with 10 bases fitting TRBD1. This CDR3 has 16 amino acids. Germline trimming cut 7 bases from V and 0 bases from J; bases unmatched to any gene: 6. Per the germline V gene, CDR1 is WNHNN and CDR2 is SYGVQD (reference sequence). The CDR3 reads CASTPGTGVSGNTIYF. As DNA, the CDR3 is TGCGCCAGCACGCCCGGGACAGGGGTCTCTGGAAACACCATATATTTT.

The chain joins TRBV7-9 to TRBJ2-5; 7 bases fit TRBD1. Germline V gene data show CDR1 as SEHNR and CDR2 as FQNEAQ (reference sequence). Trimming removed 1 base from V and 6 bases from J; junction bases left unmatched: 5. The CDR3 length is 14 residues. CDR3 sequence (DNA): TGTGCCAGCAGCTTAGGAGGGGGCGCGAAGACCCAGTACTTC. Residues: CASSLGGGAKTQYF. Drawing the rest from reference TRBV7-9 and TRBJ2-5, the complete variable domain is DTGVSQNPRHKITKRGQNVTFRCDPISEHNRLYWYRQTLGQGPEFLTYFQNEAQLEKSRLLSDRFSAERPKGSFSTLEIQRTEQGDSAMYLCASSLGGGAKTQYFGPGTRLLVL.

This clone is a singleton in its sample. The J gene is TRBJ2-5, the V gene TRBV14; D gene unclear. The germline CDR1 and CDR2 sequences are SGHDN and FVKESK. Deletions cut 4 bases from V and 2 bases from J, with 11 bases between. The CDR3 contains 14 residues. The CDR3 DNA is TGTGCCAGCAGCCCAATACAGTTACAAGAGACCCAGTACTTC. It specifies CASSPIQLQETQYF.

The chain joins TRBV5-1 to TRBJ2-5; perhaps TRBD1 as D (8 bases). CDR1 and CDR2 (germline): SGHRS, YFSETQ. The CDR3 extends over 16 amino acids. Between the trimmed V and J ends, which lost 3 bases and 2 bases, there was a span of 17 bases. DNA for the CDR3: TGCGCCAGCAGCTCCTTGGACAGGGAGGGTCAAGAGACCCAGTACTTC. Protein product: CASSSLDREGQETQYF.

This clone was detected once. The chain uses TRBV19 and TRBJ2-7; 9 bases map to TRBD1. J was trimmed by 2 bases and V by 1 base; bases with no gene match: 12. The CDR3 totals 18 residues. CDR1 is LNHDA and CDR2 is SQIVND in the germline V gene (reference sequence). CDR3 DNA sequence: TGTGCCAGTAGTATAGGGACAGGGGTTCGTTTCCAGACCTACGAGCAGTACTTC. Residues: CASSIGTGVRFQTYEQYF.